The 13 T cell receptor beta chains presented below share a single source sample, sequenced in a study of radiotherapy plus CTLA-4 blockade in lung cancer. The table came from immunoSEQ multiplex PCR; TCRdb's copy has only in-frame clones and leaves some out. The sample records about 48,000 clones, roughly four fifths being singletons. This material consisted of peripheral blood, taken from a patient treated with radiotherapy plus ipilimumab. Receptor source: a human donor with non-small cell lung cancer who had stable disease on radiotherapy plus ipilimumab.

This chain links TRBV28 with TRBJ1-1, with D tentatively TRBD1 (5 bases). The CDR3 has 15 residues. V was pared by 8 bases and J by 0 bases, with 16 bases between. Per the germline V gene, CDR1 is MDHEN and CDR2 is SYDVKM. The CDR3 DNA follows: TGTGCCAGCCCTGACTCAGGGAAAATGAACACTGAAGCTTTCTTT. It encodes CASPDSGKMNTEAFF.

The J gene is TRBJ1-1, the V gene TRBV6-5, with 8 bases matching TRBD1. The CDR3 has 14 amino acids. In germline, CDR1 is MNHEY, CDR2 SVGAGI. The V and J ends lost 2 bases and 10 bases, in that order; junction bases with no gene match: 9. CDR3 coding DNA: TGTGCCAGCAGTTACACGCCCAGGGGGCTTGGAGCTTTCTTT. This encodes CASSYTPRGLGAFF.

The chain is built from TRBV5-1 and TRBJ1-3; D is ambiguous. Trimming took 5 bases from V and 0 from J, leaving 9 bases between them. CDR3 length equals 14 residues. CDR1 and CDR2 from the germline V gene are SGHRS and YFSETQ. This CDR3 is CASRPADSGNTIYF. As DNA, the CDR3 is TGCGCCAGCAGACCTGCAGACTCTGGAAACACCATATATTTT.

CDR3 in amino acids: CAWSGNSGTGFQPQHF. DNA of the CDR3: TGTGCCTGGAGCGGTAACTCCGGGACAGGGTTTCAGCCCCAGCATTTT. The rearrangement links TRBV30 to TRBJ1-5; TRBD1 matches 9 bases. The trim removed 3 bases at V and 6 bases at J, leaving 12 bases unmatched. Germline V gives CDR1 GTSNPN, CDR2 SVGIG (reference sequence). The CDR3 is made up of 16 amino acids. Full variable domain (rest looked up from reference TRBV30 and TRBJ1-5): SQTIHQWPATLVQPVGSPLSLECTVEGTSNPNLYWYRQAAGRGLQLLFYSVGIGQISSEVPQNLSASRPQDRQFILSSKKLLLSDSGFYLCAWSGNSGTGFQPQHFGDGTRLSIL.

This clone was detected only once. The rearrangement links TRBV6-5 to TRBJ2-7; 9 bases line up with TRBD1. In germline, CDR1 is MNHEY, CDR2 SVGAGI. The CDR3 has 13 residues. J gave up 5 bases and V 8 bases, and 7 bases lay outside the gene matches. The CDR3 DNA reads TGTGCCAGCCCCTCCGACAGGGGGGACGAGCAGTACTTC. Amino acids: CASPSDRGDEQYF.

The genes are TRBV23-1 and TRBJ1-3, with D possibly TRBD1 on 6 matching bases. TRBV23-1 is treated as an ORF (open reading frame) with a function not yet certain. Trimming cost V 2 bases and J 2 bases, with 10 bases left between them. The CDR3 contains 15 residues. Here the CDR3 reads CASSQARGTGNTIYF. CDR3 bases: TGCGCCAGCAGTCAAGCAAGGGGGACTGGAAACACCATATATTTT.

CDR3 DNA: TGTGCCAGCAGCCCTAGGTTCCTCGAGACCCAGTACTTC. Amino acids: CASSPRFLETQYF. This chain links TRBV7-8 with TRBJ2-5; no firm D call. V was clipped by 5 bases and J by 5 bases, with 12 bases between them. There are 13 residues in the CDR3. Germline V gene lookup returns CDR1 SGHVS and CDR2 FQNEAQ.

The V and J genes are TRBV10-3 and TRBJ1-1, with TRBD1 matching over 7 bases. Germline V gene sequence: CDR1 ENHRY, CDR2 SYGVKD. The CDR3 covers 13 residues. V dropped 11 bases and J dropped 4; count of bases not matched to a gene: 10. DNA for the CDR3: TGTGCCTCTCGAGAGACAGGGATCACTGAAGCTTTCTTT. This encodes CASRETGITEAFF.

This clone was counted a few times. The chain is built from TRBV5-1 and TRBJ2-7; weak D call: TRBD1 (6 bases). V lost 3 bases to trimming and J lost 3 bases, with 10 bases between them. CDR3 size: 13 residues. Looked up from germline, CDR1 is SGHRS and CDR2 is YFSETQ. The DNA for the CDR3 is TGCGCCAGCAGCTGGGGGCAGGGCTACGAGCAGTACTTC. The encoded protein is CASSWGQGYEQYF.

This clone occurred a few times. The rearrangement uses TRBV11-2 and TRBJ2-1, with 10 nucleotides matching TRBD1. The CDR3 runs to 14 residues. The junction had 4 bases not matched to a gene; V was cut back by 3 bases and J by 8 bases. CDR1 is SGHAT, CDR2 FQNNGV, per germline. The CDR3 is CASSLDRGIDEQFF. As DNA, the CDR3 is TGTGCCAGCAGCTTGGACAGGGGGATCGATGAGCAGTTCTTC.

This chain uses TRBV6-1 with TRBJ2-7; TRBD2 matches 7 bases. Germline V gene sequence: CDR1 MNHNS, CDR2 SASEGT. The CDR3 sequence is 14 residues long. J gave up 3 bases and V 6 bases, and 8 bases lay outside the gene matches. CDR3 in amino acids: CASSGGSGIYEQYF. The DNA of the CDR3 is TGTGCCAGCAGCGGGGGGTCGGGCATCTACGAGCAGTACTTC.

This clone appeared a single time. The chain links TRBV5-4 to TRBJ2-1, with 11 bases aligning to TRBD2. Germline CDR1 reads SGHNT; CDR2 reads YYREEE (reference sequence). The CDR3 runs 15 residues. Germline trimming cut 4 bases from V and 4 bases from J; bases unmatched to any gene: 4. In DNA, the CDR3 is TGTGCCAGCAGCCCACTAGCGGGGGTATACAATGAGCAGTTCTTC. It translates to CASSPLAGVYNEQFF.

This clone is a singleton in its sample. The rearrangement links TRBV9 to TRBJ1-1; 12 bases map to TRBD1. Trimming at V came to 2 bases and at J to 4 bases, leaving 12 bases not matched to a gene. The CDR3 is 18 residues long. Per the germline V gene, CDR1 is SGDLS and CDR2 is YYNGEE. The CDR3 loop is CASSVYSGTGGGSTEAFF. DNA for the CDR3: TGTGCCAGCAGCGTTTACTCCGGGACAGGGGGCGGGAGCACTGAAGCTTTCTTT.